This T cell receptor beta chain was recorded in a study of blood T cell repertoires in COVID-19 (dated by TCRdb to about 2020). Background for the entire study: Samples from collaborators originated in the United States, Italy and Spain and spanned both the acute and convalescent phases of COVID-19. The material from the prospective study consisted of cDNA or gDNA derived from T cells, B-cell-depleted T cells, or PBMCs. A freely available public database, intended as a resource for researchers studying the immune response to SARS-CoV-2, is where the repertoires were released. Nearly every sample came with metadata listing a de-identified subject ID, COVID-19 status, age in years and sex. The samples were drawn from the first 160 participants of the ongoing ImmuneRACE study and from more than 1,000 subjects provided by 6 global collaborators. Where available, HLA class I and class II types were taken from metadata supplied by the sample provider and were not determined by assay-based typing. Subjects who had been exposed to COVID-19, were actively infected with it, or had recovered from it provided the deeply sampled blood TCRbeta repertoires that made up the dataset. On the study overall, not on this receptor specifically: The quantity of clinical and demographic metadata differed by source and by participant and was supplied without curation.

Points on this clone: Its antigen remains undetermined. No much larger clone exists at a distance of one base, and base qualities are not known.

TCRbeta CDR3 regions were amplified from genomic DNA by means of the immunoSEQ Assay, a bias-controlled multiplex PCR. In the source study's methods: The number of nucleated cells in each sample was estimated from the amplification of reference gene primers within the assay. To quantify the absolute abundance of each unique TCRbeta CDR3 rearrangement, sequence reads were collapsed and filtered. For each sample, productive Simpson clonality was calculated as the square root of Simpson's diversity index over productive rearrangements. This is the immuneACCESS table as TCRdb keeps it, with only in-frame sequences that have V and J called. A part of the clones is gone; compared with another copy, unresolved V genes explain less than half, and the rest is unexplained. That table is the source of V, J and clone size, and D and trimming were worked out from the DNA. This sample is represented by roughly 230,000 clones; roughly 87% of them were singletons. The ten most abundant clones make up about 0.7% of the sample.

CDR1 and CDR2, per the germline V gene (reference sequence), are MNHEY and SMNVEV. The junction shows trimming of 5 bases on V and 4 bases on J, and the gene matches do not reach 5 bases of it. CDR3 length: 15 amino acids, cysteine to phenylalanine. The retained sequence is limited to the CDR3, 45 bases, with the frame set at the first base. The collaborating institutions used their own protocols to collect whole blood in K2EDTA tubes. For TCRbeta analysis, collaborator samples were shipped as frozen whole blood, as isolated PBMCs, or as DNA extracted from either sample type. Recombination connected TRBV27 to TRBJ2-3, and 11 junction bases match TRBD2. Specimen: peripheral blood. The sequence was obtained from a human donor in a cohort sampled during active COVID-19. In nucleotides, the sequence is TGTGCCAGCAGTACCCTAGCGGGAGGTGCAGATACGCAGTATTTT. The resulting protein is CASSTLAGGADTQYF.